A selection of T cell receptor beta chains follows, all from one sample in a study of T cells after yellow fever vaccination. TCRdb reprocessed the 5' RACE reads via MiXCR and lists one record per CDR3 protein. Altogether about 330,000 distinct CDR3 sequences are present, roughly 4% being singletons, with the ten largest covering around 25%. Sequenced material: PBMCs, taken 5 days after the yellow fever booster vaccination. The source is a man aged 18 to 30 who received the YFV17D yellow fever vaccine. CDR3s include the opening cysteine and the closing phenylalanine or tryptophan. A D gene is named only where the DNA matches it firmly. Part of the rows lack a size; the others show once, few, many or a class for expanded clones.

TRBV7-8	TRBJ2-1	many	TRBD2	CASSSSRGGGYNEQFF	TGTGCCAGCAGCTCCTCGAGGGGCGGGGGGTACAATGAGCAGTTCTTC
TRBV7-2	TRBJ1-2	many	TRBD1	CASSPTPGGDPHYGYTF	TGTGCCAGCAGCCCGACGCCAGGGGGCGATCCGCACTATGGCTACACCTTC
TRBV20-1	TRBJ1-4	many	NA	CSARRAGTAEKLFF	TGCAGTGCTAGGAGGGCAGGGACTGCCGAAAAACTGTTTTTT
TRBV25-1	TRBJ2-1	NA	NA	CASSQPGAYNEQFF	TGTGCCAGCAGTCAACCCGGGGCGTACAATGAGCAGTTCTTC
TRBV7-2	TRBJ2-7	few	NA	CASSLRFGEGVSYEQYF	TGTGCCAGCAGCTTACGGTTCGGCGAAGGGGTCTCCTACGAGCAGTACTTC
TRBV7-2	TRBJ1-5	NA	NA	CASSLRYRDDQPQHF	TGTGCCAGCAGCTTACGGTACAGGGACGATCAGCCCCAGCATTTT
TRBV11-1	TRBJ2-5	few	TRBD2	CASSLSGLLQETQYF	TGTGCCAGCAGCTTATCGGGACTACTCCAAGAGACCCAGTACTTC
TRBV7-9	TRBJ2-3	NA	NA	CASSLGQGIGTDTQYF	TGTGCCAGCAGCTTAGGGCAGGGAATAGGCACAGATACGCAGTATTTT
TRBV18	TRBJ2-3	few	NA	CASSPRTSLSTDTQYF	TGTGCCAGCTCACCACGAACTAGCCTTAGCACAGATACGCAGTATTTT
TRBV7-2	TRBJ2-3	few	TRBD2	CASSFSAGEQYF	TGTGCCAGCAGCTTTAGCGCGGGGGAGCAGTATTTT
TRBV20-1	TRBJ2-7	many	NA	CSATGLPPTPYEQYF	TGCAGTGCCACGGGACTCCCACCCACCCCCTACGAGCAGTACTTC
TRBV9	TRBJ1-6	many	NA	CASSETAQNSPLHF	TGTGCCAGCAGCGAGACAGCTCAGAATTCACCCCTCCACTTT
TRBV3-1	TRBJ2-1	many	NA	CASSQDPAGWNEQFF	TGTGCCAGCAGCCAAGATCCGGCGGGGTGGAATGAGCAGTTCTTC
TRBV20-1	TRBJ2-5	many	NA	CSAQFTPQETQYF	TGCAGTGCTCAATTCACCCCCCAAGAGACCCAGTACTTC
TRBV12-3/TRBV12-4	TRBJ2-6	few	NA	CASSLAFSGANVLTF	TGTGCCAGCAGTTTAGCCTTCTCTGGGGCCAACGTCCTGACTTTC
TRBV7-9	TRBJ1-2	many	TRBD1	CAIRQGVGYGYTF	TGTGCCATCCGACAGGGAGTTGGCTATGGCTACACCTTC
TRBV6-2/TRBV6-3	TRBJ2-2	many	NA	CASSYQRRSGELFF	TGTGCCAGCAGTTACCAACGTCGGTCCGGGGAGCTGTTTTTT
TRBV29-1	TRBJ2-1	NA	TRBD2	CSVEGRKRGDNEQFF	TGCAGCGTTGAGGGGCGAAAGCGGGGGGACAATGAGCAGTTCTTC
TRBV6-5	TRBJ1-1	few	NA	CASSYSGVRGSKTEAFF	TGTGCCAGCAGTTACTCGGGGGTACGTGGGTCAAAGACTGAAGCTTTCTTT
TRBV7-2	TRBJ1-2	few	NA	CASSLDWLDSNYGYTF	TGTGCCAGCAGCTTAGATTGGCTGGACAGCAACTATGGCTACACCTTC
TRBV11-3	TRBJ2-2	few	NA	CASSPGLATGELFF	TGTGCCAGCAGCCCCGGACTGGCCACCGGGGAGCTGTTTTTT
TRBV5-6	TRBJ1-2	many	TRBD1	CASSQGQTYGYTF	TGTGCCAGCAGCCAGGGACAGACTTATGGCTACACCTTC
TRBV12-3/TRBV12-4	TRBJ1-1	many	NA	CASSVGQTWREAFF	TGTGCCAGCAGTGTTGGACAGACCTGGCGTGAAGCTTTCTTT
TRBV5-1	TRBJ2-1	many	NA	CASSLQGRDEQFF	TGCGCCAGCAGCTTGCAGGGTCGGGATGAGCAGTTCTTC
TRBV6-1	TRBJ2-3	many	NA	CASSEGWGTQYF	TGTGCCAGCAGTGAGGGCTGGGGGACGCAGTATTTT
TRBV20-1	TRBJ1-5	many	NA	CSAASPGFHQPQHF	TGCAGTGCTGCCTCTCCAGGGTTCCATCAGCCCCAGCATTTT
TRBV5-6	TRBJ2-5	many	TRBD2	CASSLASGIPQETQYF	TGTGCCAGCAGCTTGGCTAGCGGGATTCCCCAAGAGACCCAGTACTTC
TRBV5-1	TRBJ1-2	NA	NA	CASSFEAYGYTF	TGCGCCAGCAGCTTCGAAGCCTATGGCTACACCTTC
TRBV11-2	TRBJ2-1	few	NA	CASTYWSYNEQFF	TGTGCCAGTACTTATTGGTCATACAATGAGCAGTTCTTC
TRBV4-2	TRBJ1-4	many	NA	CASSPRAGEKLFF	TGTGCCAGCAGCCCTAGGGCGGGTGAAAAACTGTTTTTT
TRBV3-1	TRBJ1-2	NA	TRBD1	CASSQTTGVDGYTF	TGTGCCAGCAGCCAAACCACAGGGGTGGATGGCTACACCTTC
TRBV5-1	TRBJ2-1	many	TRBD1	CASSSSGTGLNEQFF	TGCGCCAGCAGCTCCTCCGGGACAGGGCTGAATGAGCAGTTCTTC
TRBV24-1	TRBJ2-3	few	NA	CATSDSSGGARTDTQYF	TGTGCCACCAGTGACTCCTCAGGGGGGGCCCGCACAGATACGCAGTATTTT
TRBV29-1	TRBJ2-1	many	NA	CSVEDFGAPEQFF	TGCAGCGTTGAAGATTTCGGAGCCCCCGAGCAGTTCTTC
TRBV4-3	TRBJ1-1	NA	NA	CASSQDRRGNTEAFF	TGCGCCAGCAGCCAAGATCGCAGGGGGAACACTGAAGCTTTCTTT
TRBV5-5	TRBJ2-7	many	NA	CASSYGTVYYEQYF	TGTGCCAGCAGCTACGGGACGGTATACTACGAGCAGTACTTC
TRBV19	TRBJ2-1	many	NA	CASSIGFKDEQFF	TGTGCCAGTAGTATAGGCTTTAAAGATGAGCAGTTCTTC
TRBV4-3	TRBJ2-3	few	NA	CASSQDPGGHADTQYF	TGCGCCAGCAGCCAAGATCCCGGGGGGCACGCAGATACGCAGTATTTT
TRBV5-1	TRBJ2-7	few	NA	CASSPRQGNSYEQYF	TGCGCCAGCAGCCCCAGGCAGGGAAACTCCTACGAGCAGTACTTC
TRBV5-1	TRBJ2-5	few	TRBD2	CASSVGGPDEETQYF	TGCGCCAGCAGCGTGGGAGGGCCCGACGAAGAGACCCAGTACTTC
TRBV18	TRBJ2-7	NA	TRBD2	CASSRRPGLAAYEQYF	TGTGCCAGCTCACGAAGACCGGGACTAGCGGCCTACGAGCAGTACTTC
TRBV2	TRBJ1-1	NA	NA	CASSDLGETEAFF	TGTGCCAGCAGTGATCTAGGTGAAACTGAAGCTTTCTTT
TRBV5-1	TRBJ2-3	few	TRBD1	CASSFQGANTDTQYF	TGCGCCAGCAGCTTCCAGGGGGCCAACACAGATACGCAGTATTTT
TRBV6-5	TRBJ1-2	many	TRBD1	CASSIRGDRANYGYTF	TGTGCCAGCAGTATTCGAGGGGACAGGGCAAACTATGGCTACACCTTC
TRBV9	TRBJ2-3	NA	NA	CASSVATGSDTQYF	TGTGCCAGCAGCGTAGCGACGGGTTCGGATACGCAGTATTTT
TRBV20-1	TRBJ2-3	few	NA	CSARDLSWGGGADTQYF	TGCAGTGCTAGAGACCTATCGTGGGGAGGAGGGGCAGATACGCAGTATTTT
TRBV6-6	TRBJ1-2	NA	TRBD1	CASTEGAVTNYGYTF	TGTGCCAGCACCGAGGGGGCGGTGACTAACTATGGCTACACCTTC
TRBV4-3	TRBJ1-2	NA	NA	CASSQGPRDGYTF	TGCGCCAGCAGCCAGGGACCGAGGGATGGCTACACCTTC
TRBV20-1	TRBJ2-3	NA	TRBD2	CSARGGTSSADTQYF	TGCAGTGCCCGAGGAGGGACTAGCAGTGCAGATACGCAGTATTTT
TRBV5-1	TRBJ2-3	many	TRBD2	CASFMSLAGAGDTQYF	TGCGCCAGCTTCATGTCGTTAGCGGGGGCCGGAGATACGCAGTATTTT
TRBV7-8	TRBJ2-1	many	TRBD2	CASSPSGGTTSYNEQFF	TGTGCCAGCAGCCCTAGCGGGGGCACTACCTCCTACAATGAGCAGTTCTTC
TRBV5-1	TRBJ1-6	many	NA	CASSLTGLKSPLHF	TGCGCCAGCAGCTTAACGGGACTTAAGTCACCCCTCCACTTT
TRBV20-1	TRBJ1-2	NA	TRBD1	CSARKGGKDYGYTF	TGCAGTGCTAGAAAAGGGGGCAAGGACTATGGCTACACCTTC
TRBV6-2/TRBV6-3	TRBJ2-2	NA	NA	CASRFHPQAGELFF	TGTGCCAGCCGATTCCATCCCCAGGCCGGGGAGCTGTTTTTT
TRBV20-1	TRBJ2-7	NA	NA	CSAGTDSSYEQYF	TGCAGTGCTGGGACCGACAGCTCCTACGAGCAGTACTTC
TRBV20-1	TRBJ2-1	NA	TRBD1	CSARARDRSYNEQFF	TGCAGTGCTAGAGCCCGGGACAGGAGCTACAATGAGCAGTTCTTC
TRBV4-1	TRBJ2-2	NA	NA	CASSQDSVTGELFF	TGCGCCAGCAGCCAAGACAGTGTTACCGGGGAGCTGTTTTTT
TRBV19	TRBJ1-2	NA	NA	CASSPYNYGYTF	TGTGCCAGTAGTCCGTATAACTATGGCTACACCTTC
TRBV12-3/TRBV12-4	TRBJ1-4	NA	TRBD1	CASSPGTGDNEKLFF	TGTGCCAGCAGTCCCGGGACAGGCGATAATGAAAAACTGTTTTTT
TRBV20-1	TRBJ1-2	few	NA	CIGDGVYGYTF	TGCATAGGGGACGGAGTCTATGGCTACACCTTC